Each of the 24 T cell receptor beta chains below was sequenced from the same sample in a study of T-cell memory formation after mild COVID-19. MiXCR was run by TCRdb on the 5' RACE reads, yielding one entry per CDR3 protein. The table includes about 250,000 distinct CDR3 sequences, 15% to 20% detected once. Material for sequencing was PBMCs or a T cell subset sorted from them (not recorded which). Receptors were obtained from a man between 18 and 29 years old who had mild COVID-19 (a few samples of this study predate the infection). Cell type and time point are not known.

There are a few counts of this clonotype. V gene TRBV2 combines with J gene TRBJ2-2, with 8 bases matching TRBD2. The germline V gene has CDR1 SNHLY and CDR2 FYNNEI. Unmatched junction bases numbered 11, after V lost 1 base and J lost 4 bases. The length of the CDR3 is 18 residues. CDR3 region: CASSEVGRGPPGTGELFF. DNA for the CDR3: TGTGCCAGCAGTGAAGTCGGGAGGGGACCTCCGGGCACCGGGGAGCTGTTTTTT.

There are a few counts of this clonotype. The gene calls are TRBV9 and TRBJ2-5; 11 nucleotides align to TRBD2. Germline-derived CDR1 and CDR2 are SGDLS and YYNGEE. The CDR3 consists of 13 residues. The V and J ends lost 3 bases and 7 bases, in that order; junction bases with no gene match: 2. The CDR3 bases are TGTGCCAGCAGCGGACTAGCGGGGAGGACCCAGTACTTC. It codes for CASSGLAGRTQYF. The whole variable domain, remainder taken from reference TRBV9 and TRBJ2-5, is DSGVTQTPKHLITATGQRVTLRCSPRSGDLSVYWYQQSLDQGLQFLIQYYNGEERAKGNILERFSAQQFPDLHSELNLSSLELGDSALYFCASSGLAGRTQYFGPGTRLLVL.

The V call is TRBV10-3, the J call TRBJ1-5; D remains unclear. Germline V gives CDR1 ENHRY, CDR2 SYGVKD. The CDR3 extends over 14 amino acids. The germline V and J ends were trimmed by 3 bases and 4 bases, with 10 bases remaining between them. CDR3 nucleotide sequence: TGTGCCATCAGTGACAGGTACTCTAATCAGCCCCAGCATTTT. It specifies CAISDRYSNQPQHF.

This clonotype turned up a few times. The chain is built from TRBV3-1 and TRBJ2-3; D gene ambiguous. The CDR3 runs 15 residues. Germline values: CDR1 LGHDT, CDR2 YNNKEL (reference sequence). V lost 1 base to trimming and J lost 3 bases, with 11 bases between them. This CDR3 is CASSQGLSRTDTQYF. CDR3 sequence (DNA): TGTGCCAGCAGCCAAGGCCTTAGTAGGACAGATACGCAGTATTTT.

This clonotype occurred a few times. The V and J genes are TRBV6-2 or TRBV6-3 and TRBJ2-1; D may be TRBD2 (5 bases). Trimming shortened V by 6 bases and J by 6 bases, and 6 bases separated the two germline ends. This CDR3 is built from 11 residues. Germline CDR1 is MNHEY and CDR2 is SVGEGT. CDR3 DNA: TGTGCCAGCAGGGAGGTCAATGAGCAGTTCTTC. Amino acid sequence: CASREVNEQFF.

The chain is built from TRBV4-1 and TRBJ1-2; TRBD1 matches 7 bases. With 0 bases clipped from V and 2 bases from J, the junction kept 12 bases outside the gene matches. This CDR3 is 18 amino acids long. Germline values: CDR1 MGHRA, CDR2 YSYEKL. This CDR3 is CASSQDWDSAYPNYGYTF. DNA of the CDR3: TGCGCCAGCAGCCAAGATTGGGACAGCGCTTACCCCAACTATGGCTACACCTTC.

The gene calls are TRBV28 and TRBJ2-7; possibly TRBD1 for D (6 bases). The V and J ends lost 5 bases and 0 bases respectively, with 8 bases between them. The CDR3 spans 13 residues. CDR1 is MDHEN, CDR2 SYDVKM, per germline. The CDR3 spells CASSGGSSYEQYV. CDR3 in DNA: TGTGCCAGCAGTGGGGGCAGCTCCTACGAGCAGTACGTC.

This chain uses TRBV6-6 with TRBJ2-7; a possible D gene is TRBD1 (6 bases). V was cut by 6 bases and J by 4 bases, with 13 bases left in between. Germline CDR1 MNHNY, CDR2 SVGAGI (reference sequence). This CDR3 is built from 13 residues. The CDR3 coding sequence is TGTGCCAGCAGGGGACCGACAGGTTACGAGCAGTACTTC. It specifies CASRGPTGYEQYF.

This clonotype has only a few counts. The chain is built from TRBV15 and TRBJ2-1; D is uncertain. V lost 0 bases and J lost 9, with 6 bases in between. Germline V gene lookup returns CDR1 LNHNV and CDR2 YYDKDF (reference sequence). CDR3 length equals 12 residues. The CDR3 region has the DNA TGTGCCACCAGCAGAGATCTGGGTGAGCAGTTCTTC. It translates to CATSRDLGEQFF.

The chain has TRBV11-2 and TRBJ2-1, with D possibly called TRBD1 or TRBD2 (5 bases each). Germline CDR1 SGHAT, CDR2 FQNNGV. There are 16 residues in the CDR3. V shed 1 base and J shed 6 bases, with 16 bases lying between them. DNA of the CDR3: TGTGCCAGCAGCTTAGGGACACCTTCGAGGGGCAATGAGCAGTTCTTC. The encoded protein is CASSLGTPSRGNEQFF.

The sample holds a few counts of this clonotype. V gene TRBV7-6 combines with J gene TRBJ2-3, with D hard to call. Between the trimmed V and J ends, which lost 1 base and 3 bases, there was a span of 14 bases. Germline-derived CDR1 and CDR2 are SGHVS and FNYEAQ. The CDR3 runs 16 residues. The chain's CDR3 is CASSLGVRVRTDTQYF. CDR3 in DNA: TGTGCCAGCAGCTTAGGGGTCCGGGTGAGGACAGATACGCAGTATTTT.

This clonotype has just a few counts. V and J are TRBV20-1 and TRBJ2-3; D unresolved. Trimming removed 1 base at V and 0 bases at J, with 8 bases between. CDR1 is DFQATT and CDR2 is SNEGSKA in the germline V gene (reference sequence). The CDR3 consists of 14 residues. The CDR3 sequence: CSARGHLSTDTQYF. The CDR3 DNA reads as TGCAGTGCTAGAGGGCACCTAAGCACAGATACGCAGTATTTT.

The V gene is TRBV5-6, the J gene TRBJ2-2; 11 nucleotides agree with TRBD2. Germline V CDR1 and CDR2: SGHDT, YYEEEE. The CDR3 is 17 amino acids. The trim removed 0 bases at V and 1 base at J, leaving 2 bases unmatched. The CDR3 DNA reads TGTGCCAGCAGCTTGGTTCTAGCGGGGGGGAACACCGGGGAGCTGTTTTTT. It translates to CASSLVLAGGNTGELFF.

The V and J genes are TRBV18 and TRBJ2-5; 8 nucleotides match TRBD2. The germline CDR1 and CDR2 sequences are KGHSH and LQKENI. V was pared by 2 bases and J by 4 bases, with 6 bases of the junction left unmatched. CDR3 length equals 15 residues. The CDR3 DNA reads as TGTGCCAGCTCACCAAAGGCGGGGGGCGGAGAGACCCAGTACTTC. This sequence encodes CASSPKAGGGETQYF.

The chain combines TRBV4-3 with TRBJ1-5, with D possibly being TRBD1 (5 bases). Trimming removed 1 base from V and 6 bases from J, with 16 bases in between. The germline CDR1 and CDR2 sequences are LGHNA and YSLEER. The CDR3 totals 16 residues. The CDR3 nucleotides read TGCGCCAGCAGCCAAGGCCACGGGACCGATGGTCAGCCCCAGCATTTT. Translated, it gives CASSQGHGTDGQPQHF.

The chain recombines TRBV7-2 with TRBJ1-5, with 9 bases identical to TRBD1. V shed 5 bases and J 5 bases; nucleotides not matched to a gene: 7. Germline CDR1 SGHTA, CDR2 FQGNSA. The CDR3 is made up of 15 amino acids. The CDR3: CASSHPQGAHQPQHF. The CDR3 DNA reads as TGTGCCAGCAGCCACCCACAGGGGGCTCATCAGCCCCAGCATTTT.

The rearrangement uses TRBV10-3 and TRBJ2-5; D remains ambiguous. CDR1 is ENHRY, CDR2 SYGVKD, per germline. V lost 3 bases, J lost 5 bases, and 7 bases lay in between. The CDR3 runs 12 residues. This CDR3 is CAISEFMETQYF. The CDR3 DNA is TGTGCCATCAGTGAATTTATGGAGACCCAGTACTTC.

The chain links TRBV7-2 to TRBJ2-1; D remains ambiguous. This CDR3 has 13 amino acids. CDR1 is SGHTA and CDR2 is FQGNSA in the germline V gene. Trimming took off 6 bases at V and 8 bases at J, with 14 bases between the two ends. CDR3 nucleotide sequence: TGTGCCAGCAGTCGGGTCGGAGCGTATGAGCAGTTCTTC. It specifies CASSRVGAYEQFF.

V is TRBV4-3 and J is TRBJ1-1; a possible D gene is TRBD1 (5 bases). From germline, CDR1 is LGHNA and CDR2 YSLEER. Trimming removed 0 bases from V and 4 bases from J, with 15 bases in between. This CDR3 is built from 16 residues. The CDR3 region has the DNA TGCGCCAGCAGCCAAGATAGCCGCCCCGGGGGCACTGAAGCTTTCTTT. This encodes CASSQDSRPGGTEAFF.

The chain employs TRBV7-2 and TRBJ1-4, with D unresolved. CDR3 length: 15 amino acids. Germline lookup yields CDR1 SGHTA and CDR2 FQGNSA. The ends were cut back, 5 bases at V and 4 bases at J, with 14 bases in the middle. The CDR3 DNA reads TGTGCCAGCAGCATGGAGAGTAATAGTAATGAAAAACTGTTTTTT. Translated: CASSMESNSNEKLFF.

V is TRBV5-1 and J is TRBJ2-3, with TRBD1 as a possible D gene (6 bases). V was clipped by 1 base and J by 3 bases, with 15 bases between them. The germline gives CDR1 SGHRS, CDR2 YFSETQ. The CDR3 extends over 16 amino acids. The CDR3 protein is CASSLLGARSTDTQYF. In DNA form, the CDR3 reads TGCGCCAGCAGCTTGCTGGGGGCTAGGTCAACAGATACGCAGTATTTT.

This chain links TRBV11-2 with TRBJ2-4; D gene ambiguous. The CDR3 loop spans 13 amino acids. CDR1 is SGHAT and CDR2 is FQNNGV in the germline V gene. Trimming removed 5 bases from V and 6 bases from J, with 11 bases in between. The DNA for the CDR3 is TGTGCCAGCAGCGCCGCCTTGGGAAACATTCAGTACTTC. It codes for CASSAALGNIQYF.

This sequence joins TRBV7-3 and TRBJ2-1, with D unresolved. The CDR3 totals 13 residues. Trimming took 2 bases from V and 7 from J, leaving 9 bases between them. Germline CDR1 reads SGHTA; CDR2 reads FQGTGA. The CDR3 nucleotides are TGTGCCAGCAGCTTAGAACGGGCGAATGAGCAGTTCTTC. Translation: CASSLERANEQFF.

The gene calls are TRBV20-1 and TRBJ2-1; possible D gene TRBD1, 6 bases. Deletions cut 6 bases from V and 7 bases from J, with 16 bases between. The germline V gene has CDR1 DFQATT and CDR2 SNEGSKA (reference sequence). The CDR3 length is 13 residues. The CDR3 region is CSAYRPGVNEQFF. The CDR3 bases are TGCAGTGCCTACCGACCAGGGGTTAATGAGCAGTTCTTC.